What follows is one TCR beta chain and its context. Germline V gene data show CDR1 as SGHTA and CDR2 as FQGNSA. This CDR3 is built from 14 residues. V trimming: 5 bases; J trimming: 0 bases; junction bases outside the gene matches: 1. The data were taken from a study of blood T cell repertoires in COVID-19. About the study: Acute and convalescent COVID-19 samples came from the United States, Italy and Spain. Sample material is recorded as cDNA or gDNA derived from T cells, B-cell-depleted T cells, or PBMCs.

In the original processing: It was from reference gene primer amplification that nucleated cell counts were estimated. This table comes from immunoSEQ multiplex PCR, and its TCRdb copy is limited to in-frame clones, with some not included. The D gene and trimming were derived from the DNA, and the V and J assignments and clone size from that table. The sample has tens of thousands of clones, approximately 80% seen once. This sequence joins TRBV7-2 and TRBJ1-3, with 7 nucleotides matching TRBD1. This receptor was taken from a human donor in a cohort sampled during active COVID-19. Sequencing was performed on peripheral blood. The DNA of the CDR3 is TGTGCCAGCAGCAGGGACAGCTCTGGAAACACCATATATTTT. Its protein is CASSRDSSGNTIYF.